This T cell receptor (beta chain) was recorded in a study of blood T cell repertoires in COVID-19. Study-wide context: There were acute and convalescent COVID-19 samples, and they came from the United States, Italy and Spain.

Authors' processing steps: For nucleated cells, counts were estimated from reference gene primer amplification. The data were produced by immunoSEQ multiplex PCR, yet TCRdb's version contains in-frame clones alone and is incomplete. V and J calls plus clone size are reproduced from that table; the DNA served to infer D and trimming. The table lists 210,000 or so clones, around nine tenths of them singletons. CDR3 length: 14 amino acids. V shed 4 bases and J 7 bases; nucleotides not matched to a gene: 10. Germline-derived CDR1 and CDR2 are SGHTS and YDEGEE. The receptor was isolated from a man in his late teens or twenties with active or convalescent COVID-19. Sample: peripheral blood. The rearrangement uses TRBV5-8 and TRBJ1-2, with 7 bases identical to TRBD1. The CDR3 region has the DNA TGTGCCAGCAGCGACCGACAGGGATTAGGTGGCTACACCTTC. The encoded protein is CASSDRQGLGGYTF.